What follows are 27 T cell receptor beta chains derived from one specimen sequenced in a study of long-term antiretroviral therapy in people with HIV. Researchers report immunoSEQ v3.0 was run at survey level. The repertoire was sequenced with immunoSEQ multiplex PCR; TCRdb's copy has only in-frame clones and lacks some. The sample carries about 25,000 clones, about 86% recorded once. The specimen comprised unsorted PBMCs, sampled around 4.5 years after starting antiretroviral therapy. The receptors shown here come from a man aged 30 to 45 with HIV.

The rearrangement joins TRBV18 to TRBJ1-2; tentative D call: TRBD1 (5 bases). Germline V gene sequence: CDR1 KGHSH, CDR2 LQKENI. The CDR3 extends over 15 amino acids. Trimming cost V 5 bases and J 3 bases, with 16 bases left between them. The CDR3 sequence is CASSTLRGGDYGYTF. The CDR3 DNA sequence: TGTGCCAGCTCAACCCTCCGGGGAGGGGACTATGGCTACACCTTC.

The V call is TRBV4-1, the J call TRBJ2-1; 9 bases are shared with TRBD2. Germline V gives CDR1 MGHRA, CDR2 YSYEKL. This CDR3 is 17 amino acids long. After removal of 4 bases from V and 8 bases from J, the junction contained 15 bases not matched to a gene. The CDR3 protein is CASSRGGVVVAGDEQFF. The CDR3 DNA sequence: TGCGCCAGCAGCCGGGGGGGGGTTGTAGTAGCGGGAGATGAGCAGTTCTTC.

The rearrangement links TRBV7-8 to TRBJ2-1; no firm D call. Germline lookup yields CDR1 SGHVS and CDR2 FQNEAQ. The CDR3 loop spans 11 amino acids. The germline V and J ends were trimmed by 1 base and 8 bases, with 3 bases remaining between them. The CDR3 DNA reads TGTGCCAGCAGCTTAGTGGATGAGCAGTTCTTC. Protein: CASSLVDEQFF.

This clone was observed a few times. CDR3 sequence reads: CASSAGHQPQHF. The CDR3 nucleotides read TGTGCCAGCAGCGCCGGTCATCAGCCCCAGCATTTT. The gene calls are TRBV9 and TRBJ1-5; no clear D. This CDR3 has 12 amino acids. Trimming shortened V by 3 bases and J by 5 bases, and 6 bases separated the two germline ends. Per germline, CDR1 SGDLS and CDR2 YYNGEE. Full variable domain (outside the CDR3, taken from reference TRBV9 and TRBJ1-5): DSGVTQTPKHLITATGQRVTLRCSPRSGDLSVYWYQQSLDQGLQFLIQYYNGEERAKGNILERFSAQQFPDLHSELNLSSLELGDSALYFCASSAGHQPQHFGDGTRLSIL.

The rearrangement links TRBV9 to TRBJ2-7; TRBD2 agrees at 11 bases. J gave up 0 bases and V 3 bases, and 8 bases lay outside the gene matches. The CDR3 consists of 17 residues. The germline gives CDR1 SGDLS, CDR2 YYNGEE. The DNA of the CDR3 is TGTGCCAGCAGCGCCGGACTAGCGGGCCCTAGCTCCTACGAGCAGTACTTC. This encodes CASSAGLAGPSSYEQYF.

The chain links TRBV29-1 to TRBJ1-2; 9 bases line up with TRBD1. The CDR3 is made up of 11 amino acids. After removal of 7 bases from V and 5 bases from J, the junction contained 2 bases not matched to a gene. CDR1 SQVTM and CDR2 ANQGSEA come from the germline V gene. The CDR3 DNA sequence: TGCAGCGCCGGACAGGGGTATGGCTACACCTTC. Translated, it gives CSAGQGYGYTF.

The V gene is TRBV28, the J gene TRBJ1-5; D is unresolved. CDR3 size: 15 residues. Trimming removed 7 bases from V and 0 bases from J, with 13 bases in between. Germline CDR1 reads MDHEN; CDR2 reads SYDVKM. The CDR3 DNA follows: TGTGCCAGCAACGCCCCCGAGTATAGCAATCAGCCCCAGCATTTT. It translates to CASNAPEYSNQPQHF.

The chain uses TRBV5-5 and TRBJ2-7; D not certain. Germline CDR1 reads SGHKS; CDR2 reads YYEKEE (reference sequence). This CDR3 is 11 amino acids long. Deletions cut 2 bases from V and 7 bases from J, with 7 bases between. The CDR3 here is CASSLGREQYF. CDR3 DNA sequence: TGTGCCAGCAGCTTAGGTAGGGAGCAGTACTTC.

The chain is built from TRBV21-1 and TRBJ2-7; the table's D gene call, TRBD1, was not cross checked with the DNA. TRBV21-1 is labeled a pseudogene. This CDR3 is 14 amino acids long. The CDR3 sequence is CASSKTVDPYEQYF. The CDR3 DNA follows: TGTGCCAGCAGCAAAACAGTCGACCCCTACGAGCAGTACTTC.

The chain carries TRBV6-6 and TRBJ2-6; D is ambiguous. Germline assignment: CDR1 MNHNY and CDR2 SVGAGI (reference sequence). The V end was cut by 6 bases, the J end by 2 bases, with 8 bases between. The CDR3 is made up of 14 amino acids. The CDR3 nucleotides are TGTGCCAGCAGACCCACTGCTGGGGCCAACGTCCTGACTTTC. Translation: CASRPTAGANVLTF.

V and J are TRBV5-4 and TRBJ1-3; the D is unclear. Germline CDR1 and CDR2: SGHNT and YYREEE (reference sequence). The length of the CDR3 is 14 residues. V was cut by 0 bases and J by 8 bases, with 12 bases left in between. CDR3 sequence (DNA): TGTGCCAGCAGCTTGGACCCCAACGGGGACACCATATATTTT. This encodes CASSLDPNGDTIYF.

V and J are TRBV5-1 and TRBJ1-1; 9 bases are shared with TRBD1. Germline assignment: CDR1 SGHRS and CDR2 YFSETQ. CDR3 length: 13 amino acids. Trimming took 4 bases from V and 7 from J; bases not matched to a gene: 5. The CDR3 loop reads CASSHGTGLEAFF. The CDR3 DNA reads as TGCGCCAGCAGCCACGGGACAGGGCTTGAAGCTTTCTTT.

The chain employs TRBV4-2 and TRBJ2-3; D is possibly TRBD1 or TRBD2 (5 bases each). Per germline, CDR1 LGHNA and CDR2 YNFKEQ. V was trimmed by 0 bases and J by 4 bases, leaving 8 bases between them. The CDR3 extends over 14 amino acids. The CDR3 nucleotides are TGTGCCAGCAGCCAAGATGTGGGGGCAGATACGCAGTATTTT. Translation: CASSQDVGADTQYF.

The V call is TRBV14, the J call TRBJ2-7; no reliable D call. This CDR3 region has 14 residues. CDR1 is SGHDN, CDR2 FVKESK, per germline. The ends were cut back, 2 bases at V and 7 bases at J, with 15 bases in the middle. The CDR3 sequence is CASSQPGSHTEQYF. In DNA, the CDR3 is TGTGCCAGCAGCCAACCGGGCAGCCACACGGAGCAGTACTTC.

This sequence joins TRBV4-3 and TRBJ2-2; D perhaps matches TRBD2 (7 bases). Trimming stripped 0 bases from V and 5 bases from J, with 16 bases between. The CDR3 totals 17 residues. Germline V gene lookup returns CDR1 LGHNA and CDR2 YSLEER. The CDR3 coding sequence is TGCGCCAGCAGCCAAGATCCAAGCGGGACACCAACCGGGGAGCTGTTTTTT. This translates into CASSQDPSGTPTGELFF.

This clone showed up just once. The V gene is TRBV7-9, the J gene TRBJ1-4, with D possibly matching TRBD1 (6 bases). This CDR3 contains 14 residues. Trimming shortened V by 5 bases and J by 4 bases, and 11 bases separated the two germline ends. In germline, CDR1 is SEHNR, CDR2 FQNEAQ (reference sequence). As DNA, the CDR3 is TGTGCCAGCAGCCCGTCAGGGGATAATGAAAAACTGTTTTTT. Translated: CASSPSGDNEKLFF.

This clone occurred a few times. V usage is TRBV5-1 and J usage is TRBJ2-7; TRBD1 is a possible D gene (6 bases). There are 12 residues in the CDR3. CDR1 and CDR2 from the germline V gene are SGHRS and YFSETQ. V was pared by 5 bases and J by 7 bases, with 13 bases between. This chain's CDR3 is CASSPNTGEQYF. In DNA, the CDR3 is TGCGCCAGCAGTCCTAATACAGGGGAGCAGTACTTC.

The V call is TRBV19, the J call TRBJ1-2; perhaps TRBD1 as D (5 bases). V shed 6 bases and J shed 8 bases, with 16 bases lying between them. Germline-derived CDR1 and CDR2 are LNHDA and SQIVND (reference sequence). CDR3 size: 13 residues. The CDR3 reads CASSVSGRSGYTF. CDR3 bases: TGTGCCAGTAGCGTATCAGGGAGGAGCGGCTACACCTTC.

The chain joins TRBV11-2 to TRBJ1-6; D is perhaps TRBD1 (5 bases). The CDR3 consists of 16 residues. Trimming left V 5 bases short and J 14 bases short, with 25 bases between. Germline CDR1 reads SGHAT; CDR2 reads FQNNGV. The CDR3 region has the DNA TGTGCCAGCAGCACAACCCGGGCGACAGACTTAGATGCCCTCCACTTT. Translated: CASSTTRATDLDALHF.

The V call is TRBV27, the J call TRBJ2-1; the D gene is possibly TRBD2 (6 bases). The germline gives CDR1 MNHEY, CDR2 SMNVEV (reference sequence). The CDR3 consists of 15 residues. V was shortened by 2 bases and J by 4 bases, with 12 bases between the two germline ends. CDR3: CASSLMGGTYNEQFF. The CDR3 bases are TGTGCCAGCAGTTTAATGGGAGGCACGTACAATGAGCAGTTCTTC.

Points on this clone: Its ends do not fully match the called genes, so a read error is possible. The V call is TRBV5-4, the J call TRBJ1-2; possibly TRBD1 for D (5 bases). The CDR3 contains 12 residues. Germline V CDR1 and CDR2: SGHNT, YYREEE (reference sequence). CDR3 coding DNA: TGTGCCAGCAGCTTGGCCCGAGACAGTGTGGTGTTC. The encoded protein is CASSLARDSVVF.

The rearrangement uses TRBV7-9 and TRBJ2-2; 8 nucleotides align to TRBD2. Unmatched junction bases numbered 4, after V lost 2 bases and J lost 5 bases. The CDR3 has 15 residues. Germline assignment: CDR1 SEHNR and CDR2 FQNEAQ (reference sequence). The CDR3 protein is CASSLYAGGTGELFF. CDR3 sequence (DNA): TGTGCCAGCAGCTTATACGCGGGGGGTACCGGGGAGCTGTTTTTT.

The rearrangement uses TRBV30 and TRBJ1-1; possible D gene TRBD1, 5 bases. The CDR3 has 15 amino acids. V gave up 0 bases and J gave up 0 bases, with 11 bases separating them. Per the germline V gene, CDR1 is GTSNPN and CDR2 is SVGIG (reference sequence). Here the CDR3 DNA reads TGTGCCTGGAGTGTACAGAGGGGAATGAACACTGAAGCTTTCTTT. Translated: CAWSVQRGMNTEAFF.

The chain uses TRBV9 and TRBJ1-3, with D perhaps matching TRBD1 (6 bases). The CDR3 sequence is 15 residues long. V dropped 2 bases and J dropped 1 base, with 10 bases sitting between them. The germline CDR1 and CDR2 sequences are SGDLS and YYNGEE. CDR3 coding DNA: TGTGCCAGCAGCGTGGGGGGGACATCTGGAAACACCATATATTTT. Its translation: CASSVGGTSGNTIYF.

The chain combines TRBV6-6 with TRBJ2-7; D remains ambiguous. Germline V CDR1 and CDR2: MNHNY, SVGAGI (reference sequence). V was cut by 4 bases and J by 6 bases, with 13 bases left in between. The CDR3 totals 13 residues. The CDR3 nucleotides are TGTGCCAGCAGTTTCGCTAATGGCGGCGAGCAGTACTTC. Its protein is CASSFANGGEQYF.

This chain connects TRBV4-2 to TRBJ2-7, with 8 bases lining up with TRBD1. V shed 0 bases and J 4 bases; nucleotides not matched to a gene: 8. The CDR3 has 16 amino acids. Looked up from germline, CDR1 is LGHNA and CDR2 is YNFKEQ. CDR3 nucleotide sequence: TGTGCCAGCAGCCAAGACCCAGACAGGGGAGAGTACGAGCAGTACTTC. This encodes CASSQDPDRGEYEQYF.

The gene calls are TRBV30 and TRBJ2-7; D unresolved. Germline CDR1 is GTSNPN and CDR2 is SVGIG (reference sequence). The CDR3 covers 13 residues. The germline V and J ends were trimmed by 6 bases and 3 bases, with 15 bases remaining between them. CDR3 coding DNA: TGTGCCTGTAAGGGTACCGGAGACTACGAGCAGTACTTC. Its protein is CACKGTGDYEQYF.